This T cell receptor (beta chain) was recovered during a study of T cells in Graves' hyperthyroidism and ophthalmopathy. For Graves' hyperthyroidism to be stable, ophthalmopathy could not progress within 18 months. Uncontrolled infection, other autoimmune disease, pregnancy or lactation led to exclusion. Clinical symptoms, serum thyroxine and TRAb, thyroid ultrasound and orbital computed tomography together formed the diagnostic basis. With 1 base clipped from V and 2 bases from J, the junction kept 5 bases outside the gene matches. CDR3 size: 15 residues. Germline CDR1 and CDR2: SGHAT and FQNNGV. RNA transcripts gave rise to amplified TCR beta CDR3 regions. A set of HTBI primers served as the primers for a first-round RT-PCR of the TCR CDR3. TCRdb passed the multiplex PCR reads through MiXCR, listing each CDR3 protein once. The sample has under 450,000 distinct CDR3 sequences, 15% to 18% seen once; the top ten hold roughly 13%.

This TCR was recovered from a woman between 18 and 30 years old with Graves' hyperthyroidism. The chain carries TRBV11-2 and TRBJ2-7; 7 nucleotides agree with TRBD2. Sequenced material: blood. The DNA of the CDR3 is TGTGCCAGCAGCTTAGTGGGGGGGTCCCCCTACGAGCAGTACTTC. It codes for CASSLVGGSPYEQYF.